This T cell receptor beta chain was sequenced in a study of T cells after yellow fever vaccination. Overall study: It was SMART-Seq v4 Ultra Low Input that prepared the fractions with low cell numbers. Overall study findings and caveats: Booster sampling recovered most clones from primary vaccination (about 97% CD4, around 88% CD8). There was a possibility that FACS-sorted repertoires contained abundant clonotypes contaminating from the bulk population.

Each CDR3 protein gets one entry after TCRdb re-called the 5' RACE reads with MiXCR. The repertoire includes under 80,000 distinct CDR3 sequences, approximately 8% of them detected once, and around 34% sits in the top ten. This clonotype was observed many times. The antigen is unknown. V was shortened by 1 base and J by 4 bases, with 6 bases between the two germline ends. The CDR3 contains 13 residues. The sample in question was CD8+ T cells sorted from PBMCs, obtained 15 days after the yellow fever booster vaccination. The rearrangement links TRBV12-3 or TRBV12-4 to TRBJ2-3; D not resolved. The receptor comes from a man aged 30 to 39 who received the YFV17D yellow fever vaccine. The CDR3 bases are TGTGCCAGCAGTTTAGGATCGGCAGATACGCAGTATTTT. It is translated as CASSLGSADTQYF.